What follows is one T cell receptor (beta chain) and its context. A junction end diverges from the germline sequence, so it may reflect a read error. The CDR3 has 13 residues. Samples came from patients with localized non-small cell lung adenocarcinoma. TCRdb re-derived calls from the PCR reads in MiXCR, one entry per CDR3 protein. The data contain roughly 3,200 distinct CDR3 sequences, about 60% of them seen just once; the ten biggest clones take up approximately 16%. These data originate in a study of CD4 and CD8 cells across lung adenocarcinoma regions. The sequence was collected from a female donor with lung adenocarcinoma. The CD4 and CD8 labels of this study may be unreliable. What was sequenced was CD8+ T cells from the margin of a lung tumor. This rearrangement joins TRBV12-3 or TRBV12-4 to TRBJ2-1; TRBD2 matches at 8 bases. The CDR3 here is CAGSGSSYNEQFF. The DNA for the CDR3 is TGTGCCGGCAGCGGGAGCTCCTACAATGAGCAGTTCTTC.